Only a few counts were recorded for the clone carrying this TCR beta chain. The antigen remains unidentified. The entry originates in a study of relationships among human T cell subsets. General observations from the study: Clones with over 100 reads held over 60% of CD8+ cytotoxic sequences.

The T cell receptor alpha and beta CDR3 regions were amplified from mRNA by semiquantitative ARM-PCR. ARM-PCR used tagged nested gene-specific primers, then communal superprimers for exponential amplification. Via MiXCR, TCRdb re-called the multiplex PCR reads, giving one row per CDR3 protein. The sample holds thousands of distinct CDR3 sequences, around 52% seen once. Memory T cells were selected with anti-CD45RO beads from the CD45RA-negative fraction. The clonotype was recovered from a man aged 35 to 55 in good health. Source material: memory T cells sorted from blood.

The CDR3 loop is CASSLSAAGSTDTQYF. Here the CDR3 DNA reads TGTGCCAGCAGTTTGTCCGCGGCAGGGAGCACAGATACGCAGTATTTT. The chain is built from TRBV27 and TRBJ2-3; D is perhaps TRBD1 (5 bases). Germline V gives CDR1 MNHEY, CDR2 SMNVEV (reference sequence). The CDR3 contains 16 residues. V dropped 3 bases and J dropped 0 bases, with 13 bases sitting between them.